Below, 15 T cell receptor beta chains from the same sample are listed, as sequenced in a study of response to subunit inactivated influenza vaccine. In TCRdb, the RT-PCR reads were re-called with MiXCR into one record per CDR3 protein. The sample gives over 650,000 distinct CDR3 sequences, around a sixth of which show up once; roughly 10% is in the top ten. The input for sequencing was PBMCs from blood, taken 4 to 6 days after vaccination. All receptors derive from a man in his fifties who received an inactivated influenza vaccine.

This clonotype has a handful of counts. V is TRBV4-3 and J is TRBJ2-1, with 8 nucleotides matching TRBD1. V trimming: 0 bases; J trimming: 3 bases; junction bases outside the gene matches: 4. The V gene's germline CDR1 is LGHNA and CDR2 YSLEER. The CDR3 is 16 residues long. The CDR3 loop reads CASSQEDGQGYNEQFF. DNA for the CDR3: TGCGCCAGCAGCCAAGAGGACGGACAGGGCTACAATGAGCAGTTCTTC.

The rearrangement joins TRBV29-1 to TRBJ2-5; possibly TRBD1 for D (7 bases). Germline assignment: CDR1 SQVTM and CDR2 ANQGSEA. This CDR3 has 17 residues. The germline V and J ends were trimmed by 3 bases and 0 bases, with 20 bases remaining between them. In DNA, the CDR3 is TGCAGCGTTGATGGTGCCAGGGGGGTCCCGTACCAAGAGACCCAGTACTTC. Encoded protein: CSVDGARGVPYQETQYF. Together with reference TRBV29-1 and TRBJ2-5, the CDR3 gives the full variable domain: SAVISQKPSRDICQRGTSLTIQCQVDSQVTMMFWYRQQPGQSLTLIATANQGSEATYESGFVIDKFPISRPNLTFSTLTVSNMSPEDSSIYLCSVDGARGVPYQETQYFGPGTRLLVL.

V gene TRBV12-3 or TRBV12-4 combines with J gene TRBJ2-2, with D possibly being TRBD2 (5 bases). V dropped 0 bases and J dropped 6 bases, with 14 bases sitting between them. The length of the CDR3 is 16 residues. The chain's CDR3 is CASSLAGIQSAGELFF. The CDR3 DNA reads as TGTGCCAGCAGTTTAGCCGGGATTCAATCGGCCGGGGAGCTGTTTTTT.

This clonotype was picked up a small number of times. The genes are TRBV12-3 or TRBV12-4 and TRBJ1-2; maybe TRBD1 (6 bases). Trimming pared 6 bases from V and 5 bases from J, leaving 13 bases between. There are 13 residues in the CDR3. CDR3 DNA sequence: TGTGCCAGCAGCTACAGGGTTACTTATGGCTACACCTTC. It is translated as CASSYRVTYGYTF.

The table lists this clonotype with many counts. The J gene is TRBJ1-1, the V gene TRBV27; 8 positions match TRBD1. This CDR3 is 16 amino acids long. Germline CDR1 reads MNHEY; CDR2 reads SMNVEV (reference sequence). After removal of 4 bases from V and 1 base from J, the junction contained 8 bases not matched to a gene. In nucleotides, the CDR3 is TGTGCCAGCAGTTCCTACAGGGGGAGAACGAACACTGAAGCTTTCTTT. This sequence encodes CASSSYRGRTNTEAFF.

This clonotype was counted a few times. The chain employs TRBV12-3 or TRBV12-4 and TRBJ2-7; 11 positions agree with TRBD2. Germline trimming cut 6 bases from V and 3 bases from J; bases unmatched to any gene: 7. This CDR3 comprises 15 residues. The CDR3 here is CASSPGTSGVYEQYF. CDR3 bases: TGTGCCAGCAGCCCCGGGACTAGCGGAGTCTACGAGCAGTACTTC.

This clonotype has a handful of counts. The V call is TRBV7-2, the J call TRBJ1-3; D is uncertain. CDR1 and CDR2 (germline): SGHTA, FQGNSA. The CDR3 covers 15 residues. V was shortened by 3 bases and J by 2 bases, with 11 bases between the two germline ends. The CDR3 spells CASSFGPGPGNTIYF. CDR3 bases: TGTGCCAGCAGCTTTGGGCCCGGCCCTGGAAACACCATATATTTT. Based on the CDR3 plus reference TRBV7-2 and TRBJ1-3, the full variable domain is GAGVSQSPSNKVTEKGKDVELRCDPISGHTALYWYRQSLGQGLEFLIYFQGNSAPDKSGLPSDRFSAERTGGSVSTLTIQRTQQEDSAVYLCASSFGPGPGNTIYFGEGSWLTVV.

The rearrangement uses TRBV10-3 and TRBJ2-2; 9 bases agree with TRBD1. From germline, CDR1 is ENHRY and CDR2 SYGVKD. The CDR3 spans 16 residues. The V segment lost 5 bases and the J segment 5 bases; nucleotides outside the gene matches: 9. CDR3 amino acids: CAISPAGTGRTGELFF. The CDR3 region has the DNA TGTGCCATCAGTCCTGCCGGGACAGGGCGGACCGGGGAGCTGTTTTTT.

This clonotype has only a few counts. The J gene is TRBJ2-1, the V gene TRBV12-3 or TRBV12-4; 7 bases map to TRBD2. The trim removed 7 bases at V and 3 bases at J, leaving 9 bases unmatched. The CDR3 is made up of 15 amino acids. CDR3 sequence (DNA): TGTGCCAGCACCGTCTCGGGAGGAAACTACAATGAGCAGTTCTTC. Protein sequence: CASTVSGGNYNEQFF.

The chain joins TRBV28 to TRBJ2-3, with D perhaps matching TRBD2 (6 bases). Germline assignment: CDR1 MDHEN and CDR2 SYDVKM. The CDR3 has 16 amino acids. Trimming cost V 1 base and J 6 bases, with 17 bases left between them. The CDR3 nucleotides read TGTGCCAGCAGTTTATATCTGGGGTCAAGCGGGGATACGCAGTATTTT. Amino acids: CASSLYLGSSGDTQYF.

This clonotype was seen a few times. The V gene is TRBV6-2 or TRBV6-3, the J gene TRBJ2-6, with no clear D. The CDR3 consists of 15 residues. Trimming removed 6 bases from V and 1 base from J, with 10 bases in between. Germline V gene lookup returns CDR1 MNHEY and CDR2 SVGEGT. The CDR3 nucleotides are TGTGCCAGCAGCCCAATTGGGTCTGGGGCCAACGTCCTGACTTTC. This encodes CASSPIGSGANVLTF.

This rearrangement joins TRBV28 to TRBJ2-3; no clear D gene. The ends were cut back, 5 bases at V and 0 bases at J, with 9 bases in the middle. There are 14 residues in the CDR3. Germline V gene sequence: CDR1 MDHEN, CDR2 SYDVKM. The DNA for the CDR3 is TGTGCCAGCAGTACCCCGACTAGCACAGATACGCAGTATTTT. Translated, it gives CASSTPTSTDTQYF.

This clonotype was seen a few times. The chain is built from TRBV6-2 or TRBV6-3 and TRBJ2-7, with a possible D match to TRBD1 (6 bases). CDR1 and CDR2 from the germline V gene are MNHEY and SVGEGT. V was cut by 10 bases and J by 4 bases, with 14 bases left in between. The CDR3 length is 12 residues. This CDR3 reads CATVGARYEQYF. The CDR3 coding sequence is TGTGCCACAGTGGGGGCGCGGTACGAGCAGTACTTC.

The gene calls are TRBV11-1 and TRBJ2-5; 10 nucleotides agree with TRBD2. V trimming: 5 bases; J trimming: 5 bases; junction bases outside the gene matches: 17. Germline assignment: CDR1 SGHAT and CDR2 FQDESV (reference sequence). The CDR3 consists of 18 residues. The CDR3 region is CASSPGASGRYRKETQYF. DNA for the CDR3: TGTGCCAGCAGCCCCGGAGCTAGCGGGAGATATCGGAAGGAGACCCAGTACTTC. Complete variable domain (other parts from reference TRBV11-1 and TRBJ2-5): EAEVAQSPRYKITEKSQAVAFWCDPISGHATLYWYRQILGQGPELLVQFQDESVVDDSQLPKDRFSAERLKGVDSTLKIQPAELGDSAMYLCASSPGASGRYRKETQYFGPGTRLLVL.

The V call is TRBV6-1, the J call TRBJ2-7; 12 bases align to TRBD2. The J segment lost 3 bases and the V segment lost 6 bases, leaving 6 bases of the junction unmatched. Germline values: CDR1 MNHNS, CDR2 SASEGT. This CDR3 contains 15 residues. DNA for the CDR3: TGTGCCAGCAGGACTAGCGGGGGAACGATCTACGAGCAGTACTTC. As protein: CASRTSGGTIYEQYF.